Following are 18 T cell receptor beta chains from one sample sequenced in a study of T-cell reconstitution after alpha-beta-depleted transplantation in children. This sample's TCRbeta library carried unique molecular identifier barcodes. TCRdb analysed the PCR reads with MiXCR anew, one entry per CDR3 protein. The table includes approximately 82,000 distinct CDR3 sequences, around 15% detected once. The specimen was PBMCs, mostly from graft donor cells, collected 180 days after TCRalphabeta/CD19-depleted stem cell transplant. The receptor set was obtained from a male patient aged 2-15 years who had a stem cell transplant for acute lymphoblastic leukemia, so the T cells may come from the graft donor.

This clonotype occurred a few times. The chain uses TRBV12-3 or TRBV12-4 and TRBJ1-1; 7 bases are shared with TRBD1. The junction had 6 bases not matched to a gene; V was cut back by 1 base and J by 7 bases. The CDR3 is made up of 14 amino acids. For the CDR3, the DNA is TGTGCCAGCAGTTTAGGGGGACAGATGGGTGAAGCTTTCTTT. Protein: CASSLGGQMGEAFF.

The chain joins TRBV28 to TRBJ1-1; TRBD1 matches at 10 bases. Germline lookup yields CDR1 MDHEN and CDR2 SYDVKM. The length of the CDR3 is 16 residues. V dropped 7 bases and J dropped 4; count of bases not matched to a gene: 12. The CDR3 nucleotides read TGTGCCAGCATCGGGACAGGGGTGGGGTGGGGCACTGAAGCTTTCTTT. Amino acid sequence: CASIGTGVGWGTEAFF. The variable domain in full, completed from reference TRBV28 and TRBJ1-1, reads DVKVTQSSRYLVKRTGEKVFLECVQDMDHENMFWYRQDPGLGLRLIYFSYDVKMKEKGDIPEGYSVSREKKERFSLILESASTNQTSMYLCASIGTGVGWGTEAFFGQGTRLTVV.

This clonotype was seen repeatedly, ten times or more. DNA of the CDR3: TGCGCCAGCAAGGCCAGGGAGGGTTTATCTGGCTACACCTTC. Its protein product is CASKAREGLSGYTF. The V gene is TRBV5-1, the J gene TRBJ1-2; possible D gene TRBD1, 5 bases. The V gene's germline CDR1 is SGHRS and CDR2 YFSETQ. The CDR3 has 14 amino acids. The V gene lost 6 bases and the J gene lost 7 bases, with 19 bases spanning the gap.

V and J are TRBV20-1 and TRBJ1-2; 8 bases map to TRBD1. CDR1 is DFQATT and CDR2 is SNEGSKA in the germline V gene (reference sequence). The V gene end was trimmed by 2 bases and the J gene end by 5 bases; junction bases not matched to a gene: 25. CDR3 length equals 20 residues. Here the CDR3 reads CSARLLGASSDRGKKYGYTF. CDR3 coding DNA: TGCAGTGCTAGACTTCTTGGGGCTTCGTCAGACAGGGGAAAAAAGTATGGCTACACCTTC.

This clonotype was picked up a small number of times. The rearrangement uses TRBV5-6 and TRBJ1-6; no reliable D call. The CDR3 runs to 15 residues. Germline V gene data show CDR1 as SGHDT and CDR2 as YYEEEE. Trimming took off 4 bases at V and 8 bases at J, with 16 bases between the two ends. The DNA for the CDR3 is TGTGCCAGCAGCGCGTGGAAAGCGGGTTATTCACCCCTCCACTTT. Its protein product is CASSAWKAGYSPLHF. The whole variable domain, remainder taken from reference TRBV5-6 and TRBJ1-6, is DAGVTQSPTHLIKTRGQQVTLRCSPKSGHDTVSWYQQALGQGPQFIFQYYEEEERQRGNFPDRFSGHQFPNYSSELNVNALLLGDSALYLCASSAWKAGYSPLHFGNGTRLTVT.

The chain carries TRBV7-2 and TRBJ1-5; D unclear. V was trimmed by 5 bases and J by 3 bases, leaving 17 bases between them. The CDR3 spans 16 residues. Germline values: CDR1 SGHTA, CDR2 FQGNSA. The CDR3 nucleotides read TGTGCCAGCAGCCCTCACGTAGGGATGGTCAATCAGCCCCAGCATTTT. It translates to CASSPHVGMVNQPQHF.

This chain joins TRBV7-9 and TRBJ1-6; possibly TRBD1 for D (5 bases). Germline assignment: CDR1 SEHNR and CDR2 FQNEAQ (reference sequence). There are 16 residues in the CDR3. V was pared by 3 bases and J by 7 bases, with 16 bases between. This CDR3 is CASSFLAGSGNSPLHF. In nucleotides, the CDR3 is TGTGCCAGCAGCTTCTTGGCAGGGAGCGGCAATTCACCCCTCCACTTT.

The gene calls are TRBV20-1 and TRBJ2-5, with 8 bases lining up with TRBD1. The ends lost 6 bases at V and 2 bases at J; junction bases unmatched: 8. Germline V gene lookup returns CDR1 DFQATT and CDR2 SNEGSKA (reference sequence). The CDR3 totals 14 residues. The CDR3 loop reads CSAGHRGRQETQYF. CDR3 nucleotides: TGCAGTGCGGGCCACAGGGGGAGGCAAGAGACCCAGTACTTC.

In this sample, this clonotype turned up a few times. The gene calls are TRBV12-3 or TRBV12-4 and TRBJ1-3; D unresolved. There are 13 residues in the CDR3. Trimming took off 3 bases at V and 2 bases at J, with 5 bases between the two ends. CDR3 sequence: CASSLEAGNTIYF. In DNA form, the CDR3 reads TGTGCCAGCAGTTTGGAGGCTGGAAACACCATATATTTT.

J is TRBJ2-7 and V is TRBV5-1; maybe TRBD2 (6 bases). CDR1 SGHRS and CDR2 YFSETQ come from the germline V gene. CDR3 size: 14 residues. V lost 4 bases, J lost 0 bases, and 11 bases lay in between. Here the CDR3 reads CASSDGDFSYEQYF. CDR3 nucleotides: TGCGCCAGCAGCGATGGGGACTTCTCCTACGAGCAGTACTTC.

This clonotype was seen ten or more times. CDR3 region: CASSLLDSHYEQYF. DNA for the CDR3: TGTGCCAGCAGTTTATTGGACAGCCACTACGAGCAGTACTTC. The V call is TRBV27, the J call TRBJ2-7; maybe TRBD1 (6 bases). Germline V gene lookup returns CDR1 MNHEY and CDR2 SMNVEV (reference sequence). The CDR3 is made up of 14 amino acids. Deletions cut 1 base from V and 3 bases from J, with 10 bases between.

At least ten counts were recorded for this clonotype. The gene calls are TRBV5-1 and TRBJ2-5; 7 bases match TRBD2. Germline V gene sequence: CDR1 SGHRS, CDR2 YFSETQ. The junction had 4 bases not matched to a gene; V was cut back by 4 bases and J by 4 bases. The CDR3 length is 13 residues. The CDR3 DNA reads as TGCGCCAGCAGCCCCTCGGGGGGAGAGACCCAGTACTTC. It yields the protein CASSPSGGETQYF. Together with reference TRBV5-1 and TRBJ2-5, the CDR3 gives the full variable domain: KAGVTQTPRYLIKTRGQQVTLSCSPISGHRSVSWYQQTPGQGLQFLFEYFSETQRNKGNFPGRFSGRQFSNSRSEMNVSTLELGDSALYLCASSPSGGETQYFGPGTRLLVL.

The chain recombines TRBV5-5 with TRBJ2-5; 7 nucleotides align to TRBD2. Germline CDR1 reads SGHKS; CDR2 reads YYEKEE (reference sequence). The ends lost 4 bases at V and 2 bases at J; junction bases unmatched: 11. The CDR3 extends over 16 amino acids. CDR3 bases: TGTGCCAGCAGCCCCCTCTCGGGGGGTGGTCAAGAGACCCAGTACTTC. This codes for CASSPLSGGGQETQYF. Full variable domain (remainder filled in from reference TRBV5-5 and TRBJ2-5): DAGVTQSPTHLIKTRGQQVTLRCSPISGHKSVSWYQQVLGQGPQFIFQYYEKEERGRGNFPDRFSARQFPNYSSELNVNALLLGDSALYLCASSPLSGGGQETQYFGPGTRLLVL.

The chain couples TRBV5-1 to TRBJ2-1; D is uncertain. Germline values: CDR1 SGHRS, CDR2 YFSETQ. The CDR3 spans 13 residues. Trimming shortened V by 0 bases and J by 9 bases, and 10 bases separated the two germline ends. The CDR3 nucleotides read TGCGCCAGCAGCTTGGGGCCTACACGTGAGCAGTTCTTC. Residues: CASSLGPTREQFF.

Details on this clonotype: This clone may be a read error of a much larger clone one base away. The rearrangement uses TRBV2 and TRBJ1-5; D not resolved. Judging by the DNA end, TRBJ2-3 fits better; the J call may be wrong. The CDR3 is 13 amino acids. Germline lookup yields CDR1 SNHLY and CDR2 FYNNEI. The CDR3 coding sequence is TGTGCCAGCAGTGAAGACCTTAATCAGCCCCAGTATTTT. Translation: CASSEDLNQPQYF.

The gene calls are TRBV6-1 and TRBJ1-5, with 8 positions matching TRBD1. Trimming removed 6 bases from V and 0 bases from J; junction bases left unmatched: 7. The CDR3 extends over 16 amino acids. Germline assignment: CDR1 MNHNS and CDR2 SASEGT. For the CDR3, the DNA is TGTGCCAGCAGATTTACAGGGGGAGATAGCAATCAGCCCCAGCATTTT. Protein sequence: CASRFTGGDSNQPQHF.

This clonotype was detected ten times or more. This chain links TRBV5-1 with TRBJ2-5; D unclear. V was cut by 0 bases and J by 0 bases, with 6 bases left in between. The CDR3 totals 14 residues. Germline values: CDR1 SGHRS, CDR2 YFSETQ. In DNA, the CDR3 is TGCGCCAGCAGCTTGGCGTCAGACCAAGAGACCCAGTACTTC. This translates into CASSLASDQETQYF.

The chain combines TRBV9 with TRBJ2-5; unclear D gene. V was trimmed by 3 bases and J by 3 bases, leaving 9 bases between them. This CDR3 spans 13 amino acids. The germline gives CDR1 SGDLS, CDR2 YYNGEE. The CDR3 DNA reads TGTGCCAGCAGCGCCCGCCCCAAAGAGACCCAGTACTTC. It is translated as CASSARPKETQYF.